The rows below give T cell receptor beta chains drawn from one sample of a study of tissue T cells after allogeneic stem cell transplantation. Sequenced by immunoSEQ multiplex PCR; TCRdb stores in-frame clones only, minus some. Among 20,000 to 30,000 clones listed, around four fifths were seen once. Source: tissue from the ileum, taken at autopsy. Receptor source: a female donor of 60 years or more with lung cancer. Each CDR3 is given without its conserved first and last residue. D genes are given only for firm matches. Clone size appears in some rows only: once, few, many, or a class for an expanded clone.

TRBV4-1	TRBD1	TRBJ2-3	-	ASRDRGLESTDTQY
TRBV2	-	TRBJ2-2	-	ASRNDRGPGELF
TRBV6-6	TRBD1	TRBJ1-4	-	ASSRRDRLNLIANEKLF
TRBV6-4	-	TRBJ1-2	medium-sized	ATKDGGLGYT
TRBV12-3/TRBV12-4	-	TRBJ1-1	-	ASSFGPEAF
TRBV5-4	TRBD2	TRBJ2-1	-	ASSLDLAGGNEQF
TRBV10-3	TRBD1	TRBJ1-6	-	AISGTGGNSPLH
TRBV5-6	-	TRBJ2-1	-	ASSLWGARYNEQF
TRBV6-2/TRBV6-3	-	TRBJ1-3	-	ASSQGFSGNTIY
TRBV7-2	-	TRBJ1-2	-	ASSSQGYGYT
TRBV5-1	TRBD2	TRBJ2-3	-	ASSLLTSVPDTQY
TRBV6-5	TRBD1	TRBJ2-1	-	ASSYDRGNEQF
TRBV7-3	TRBD1	TRBJ1-2	-	ASSPGQGVGGYT
TRBV13	TRBD2	TRBJ2-3	-	ASSLDGMGAGPRVRY
TRBV7-3	-	TRBJ2-2	-	ASSLYASNTGELF
TRBV7-8	TRBD1	TRBJ2-1	-	ASSLTGGGHNEQF
TRBV4-3	-	TRBJ1-3	-	ASSPLSSGNTIY
TRBV11-3	-	TRBJ2-7	-	ASSRKRGIYEQY
TRBV6-5	-	TRBJ2-3	-	ASSYDRTADTQY
TRBV19	TRBD1	TRBJ2-1	-	ASSIQRTGPKF
TRBV7-3	-	TRBJ2-3	few	ASSTTQEDTQY
TRBV30	-	TRBJ2-2	-	AWSVRVLSGELF
TRBV4-2	-	TRBJ1-2	-	ASSQDISARYGYT
TRBV18	TRBD1	TRBJ1-5	-	ASSGTGAGQPQH
TRBV10-3	-	TRBJ1-5	few	AISNRVANQPQH
TRBV11-3	TRBD2	TRBJ2-7	-	ASSPLSGSKSEQY
TRBV29-1	-	TRBJ2-5	-	SVLPQETQY
TRBV28	-	TRBJ1-2	-	ASSAINYGYT
TRBV3-1/TRBV3-2	TRBD2	TRBJ2-5	-	ASSQDSGGSAY
TRBV5-4	-	TRBJ1-3	few	ASSYGVGGLAGNTIY
TRBV3-1/TRBV3-2	TRBD1	TRBJ2-3	-	ASSRGGRISDTQY
TRBV5-6	-	TRBJ2-7	-	ASSLHGGYEQY
TRBV10-3	-	TRBJ2-7	once	AISESEQGMNEQY
TRBV4-1	TRBD2	TRBJ2-1	few	ASSQESGRGIGQF
TRBV5-8	-	TRBJ1-5	-	ASSLVQDYSNQPQH
TRBV2	-	TRBJ2-7	-	ASRRTLSSYEQY
TRBV6-5	-	TRBJ2-5	few	ASTGNQETQY
TRBV4-1	TRBD2	TRBJ2-5	-	ASSQRGQRGLQETQY
TRBV12-5	-	TRBJ1-4	-	ASGLVRTGGSTNEKLF
TRBV5-8	TRBD1	TRBJ2-1	-	ASTRTGVSNEQF
TRBV5-1	TRBD2	TRBJ2-2	medium-sized	ASSYSGVNTGELF
TRBV7-2	TRBD2	TRBJ2-1	-	ASSLAPRPGRYNEQF